The rows below give T cell receptor beta chains drawn from one sample of a study of blood T cells in healthy people across ages. TCRdb re-called the 5' RACE reads through MiXCR, storing one row per CDR3 protein. In the table there are 1 million or so distinct CDR3 sequences, 20% to 25% of which are singletons. The data also belong to a second study, concerning T cells of mothers and their children.

The sequencing sample was made of blood. Receptors originate from a girl between 2 and 10 years old in good health. The CDR3 runs from the conserved cysteine through the conserved F or W. D genes are given only for firm matches. Size values are once, few and many counts, or a class for expanded clones, and some rows have none.

CDR3nt	CDR3aa	v_gene	j_gene	d_gene	abundance
TGTGCCAGCAGTCGAGCGGGAGGGGACTACAATGAGCAGTTCTTC	CASSRAGGDYNEQFF	TRBV12-3/TRBV12-4	TRBJ2-1	TRBD2	NA
TGCGCCAGCAGCCAAGAAGGAAATTTAGCGGGAGGGCCCTACGAGCAGTACTTC	CASSQEGNLAGGPYEQYF	TRBV4-1	TRBJ2-7	TRBD2	NA
TGCGGTGCTATTCGGGGCAGGGGGGCTCAGCCCCAGCATTTT	CGAIRGRGAQPQHF	TRBV20-1	TRBJ1-5	TRBD1	NA
TGCGCCAGCACTTGGGACTACCCGACTAGCACAGATACGCAGTATTTT	CASTWDYPTSTDTQYF	TRBV10-2	TRBJ2-3	TRBD2	NA
TGTGCCAGCAGCGTAGGTGGTGTAACTAATGAAAAACTGTTTTTT	CASSVGGVTNEKLFF	TRBV9	TRBJ1-4	NA	NA
TGTGCCAGCAGCTTAACCGGGACCATAAGCGAGCAGTACTTC	CASSLTGTISEQYF	TRBV7-3	TRBJ2-7	NA	NA
TGTGCCAGCAGCTTGGGCCCAGCCGTCTATGGCTACACCTTC	CASSLGPAVYGYTF	TRBV5-4	TRBJ1-2	NA	NA
TGTGCCAGCAGGAAGGACAGATCGCAGTACTTC	CASRKDRSQYF	TRBV7-2	TRBJ2-7	NA	few
TGTGCCAGCAGTTTTACAGGGTTGACCACTGAAGCTTTCTTT	CASSFTGLTTEAFF	TRBV6-2/TRBV6-3	TRBJ1-1	NA	NA
TGCAGTGCTAGAGTTTACAGCTCAGGGGAAACTGAAGCTTTCTTT	CSARVYSSGETEAFF	TRBV20-1	TRBJ1-1	NA	NA
TGTGCCAGCAGCCTCATAGCGGGGGGAGTCACAGATACGCAGTATTTT	CASSLIAGGVTDTQYF	TRBV11-2	TRBJ2-3	TRBD2	NA
TGTGCCAGCACCAAAAGATTGATAGCAGCTCATTGCACAGATACGCAGTATTTT	CASTKRLIAAHCTDTQYF	TRBV21-1	TRBJ2-3	NA	NA
TGTGCCAGCAGTAAGACAGGGGGCTCCAATAATTCACCCCTCCACTTT	CASSKTGGSNNSPLHF	TRBV12-3/TRBV12-4	TRBJ1-6	TRBD1	NA
TGTGCCACCAGCAGAGGGACAGGACTCAATCAGCCCCAGCATTTT	CATSRGTGLNQPQHF	TRBV15	TRBJ1-5	TRBD1	NA
TGTGCCAGCAGCCAGGCGGGGGGCCTCTCCTACAATGAGCAGTTCTTC	CASSQAGGLSYNEQFF	TRBV9	TRBJ2-1	TRBD2	NA
TGTGCCAGCTCACCACCGTTGTCTAGCGGGTACCAAGAGACCCAGTACTTC	CASSPPLSSGYQETQYF	TRBV18	TRBJ2-5	TRBD2	NA
TGCAGTGCTAGGATAGCACCGGGACTAGTCCCCTTC	CSARIAPGLVPF	TRBV20-1	TRBJ2-5	TRBD2	NA
TGTGCCAGCAGCCGCTTTGGGTCTGCAACTAATGAAAAACTGTTTTTT	CASSRFGSATNEKLFF	TRBV6-5	TRBJ1-4	NA	few
TGTGCCACCGAAGCGAGAGAGACCCAGTACTTC	CATEARETQYF	TRBV28	TRBJ2-5	NA	NA
TGCAGCGTTGTCAGGGTAGGGGAAGGGAACACTGAAGCTTTCTTT	CSVVRVGEGNTEAFF	TRBV29-1	TRBJ1-1	NA	few
TGTGCCAGCAGTTTCGGTCCTCCTCTCAATGGCTACACCTTC	CASSFGPPLNGYTF	TRBV12-3/TRBV12-4	TRBJ1-2	NA	once
TGCAGTGCTTTCGGGACAGGGGCCGGGAATGAGCAGTTCTTC	CSAFGTGAGNEQFF	TRBV20-1	TRBJ2-1	TRBD1	few
TGCAGCCTAAGGGGGCAGTATCAAGAGACCCAGTACTTC	CSLRGQYQETQYF	TRBV29-1	TRBJ2-5	TRBD1	NA
TGTGCCACCCACTCAGATACGCAGTATTTT	CATHSDTQYF	TRBV12-3/TRBV12-4	TRBJ2-3	NA	NA
TGTGCCAGCAGCTTCCCCAGAGAGACCCAGTACTTC	CASSFPRETQYF	TRBV7-2	TRBJ2-5	NA	many
TGCGCCAGCACAGAGGGCTACGAGCAGTACTTC	CASTEGYEQYF	TRBV5-1	TRBJ2-7	NA	NA
TGTGCCAGCAGTTACTCCGGACAGAGCTACGAGCAGTACTTC	CASSYSGQSYEQYF	TRBV6-5	TRBJ2-7	NA	NA
TGTGCCAGCAGACGATCTAGCGGGGGACCCAATGAGCAGTTCTTC	CASRRSSGGPNEQFF	TRBV28	TRBJ2-1	TRBD2	NA
TGTGCCAGCAGCCTCCATGGTGGGACAGGGGGTTTTAGGGAGCAGTACTTC	CASSLHGGTGGFREQYF	TRBV4-2	TRBJ2-7	TRBD1	few
TGTGCCAGCAGCGTGGGGACTAGCACCTACAATGAGCAGTTCTTC	CASSVGTSTYNEQFF	TRBV9	TRBJ2-1	TRBD2	few
TGTGCCAGCTCACCAGCGGGAGGGATCACAGATACGCAGTATTTT	CASSPAGGITDTQYF	TRBV18	TRBJ2-3	TRBD2	NA
TGTGCCAGCAGCTCCGCCTCCGGGACTAGCGGGAGGATGTGGGAGACCCAGTACTTC	CASSSASGTSGRMWETQYF	TRBV5-4	TRBJ2-5	TRBD2	NA
TGCGCCAGCAGCAAAGAAATAGGTGGCTACACCTTC	CASSKEIGGYTF	TRBV21-1	TRBJ1-2	NA	few
TGTGCCAGCAGCTTAGTTAGCGCCGAATCCTACAATGAGCAGTTCTTC	CASSLVSAESYNEQFF	TRBV7-9	TRBJ2-1	NA	NA
TGCGCCAGCAGCCTAGCGGGAGCTACTTCGAGTGAGCAGTTCTTC	CASSLAGATSSEQFF	TRBV4-1	TRBJ2-1	TRBD2	NA
TGTGCCACCAGCAGAGATAAGGGTTACAATCAGCCCCAGCATTTT	CATSRDKGYNQPQHF	TRBV15	TRBJ1-5	NA	NA
TGTGCCAGCAGTCCCCATCCCGAGCGGGGGGACTACAATGAGCAGTTCTTC	CASSPHPERGDYNEQFF	TRBV12-3/TRBV12-4	TRBJ2-1	TRBD2	NA
TGTGCCAGCAGCCAAGGTGGTGGGGGGGATGGCTACACCTTC	CASSQGGGGDGYTF	TRBV4-2	TRBJ1-2	NA	NA
TGTGCCAGCAGCCCCGGAATGGGCACTGAAGCTTTCTTT	CASSPGMGTEAFF	TRBV11-2	TRBJ1-1	NA	few
TGTGCCATCAGTGACGGGGGGGTTACTGAAGCTTTCTTT	CAISDGGVTEAFF	TRBV10-3	TRBJ1-1	NA	NA
TGCAGCGCCTACAAGAATGCGAACACCGGGGAGCTGTTTTTT	CSAYKNANTGELFF	TRBV29-1	TRBJ2-2	NA	few
TGCGCCAGCAGCTTGTACAGCGGGAGGACCGTTACCGAGCAGTACTTC	CASSLYSGRTVTEQYF	TRBV5-1	TRBJ2-7	TRBD2	NA
TGTGCCAGCTCTACAGACCGGGGGATTAGCATTCAGTACTTC	CASSTDRGISIQYF	TRBV6-2/TRBV6-3	TRBJ2-4	NA	NA
TGTGCCACCAGTGAACGGACAGGGAGTCCCGGGGAGCTGTTTTTT	CATSERTGSPGELFF	TRBV24-1	TRBJ2-2	TRBD1	few
TGTGCCAGCAGTTACACGCATAGGGGGGCTAATGAAAAACTGTTTTTT	CASSYTHRGANEKLFF	TRBV6-5	TRBJ1-4	NA	NA
TGTGCCAGCAGTCGGCGGTCAGGACAAAGAAAACTGTTTTTT	CASSRRSGQRKLFF	TRBV6-5	TRBJ1-4	NA	NA
TGTGCCAGCAGTTTGCAGGGGACGCACTACGAGCAGTACTTC	CASSLQGTHYEQYF	TRBV28	TRBJ2-7	NA	NA
TGTGCCAGTAACCCGACAGGGGGCATCTACGAGCAGTACTTC	CASNPTGGIYEQYF	TRBV27	TRBJ2-7	TRBD1	NA
TGTGCCAGCAGCCCCGGGCCGGGCACTGAAGCTTTCTTT	CASSPGPGTEAFF	TRBV11-3	TRBJ1-1	NA	NA
TGCAGTGCTAGAACGGGGCCGGACTCTGGGGCCAACGTCCTGACTTTC	CSARTGPDSGANVLTF	TRBV20-1	TRBJ2-6	NA	few
TGTGCCAGCAGCCAACTCGGGGGGACCGGGGAGCTGTTTTTT	CASSQLGGTGELFF	TRBV3-1	TRBJ2-2	TRBD2	few
TGCGGCGTTGTGGGGGGGATTCAAACAGATACGCAGTATTTT	CGVVGGIQTDTQYF	TRBV29-1	TRBJ2-3	TRBD2	NA